This T cell receptor beta chain was obtained from a study of CD8+CD57+ T cells in acquired aplastic anemia. Study at large: An average of approximately 3.4 ug of DNA was obtained from sorted CD4+ and CD8+ cells. Study-wide points: A significant difference in CD8+ Simpson's diversity between patients and controls was not found.

V lost 4 bases to trimming and J lost 0 bases; unmatched junction nucleotides: 5. Germline V gene sequence: CDR1 SGHTA, CDR2 FQGNSA. This CDR3 has 15 amino acids. Genomic DNA, the template, was used for profiling of the TCR beta VDJ and CDR3. TCRdb passed the reads through MiXCR, listing each CDR3 protein once. The sample holds some 200,000 distinct CDR3 sequences; approximately 48% are singletons and the top ten take about 1.7%. Turning to this clonotype: The antigen is not known.

The patients chosen for sequencing had shown expansion of CD8+CD57+ cells (detected by flow cytometry). Blood was sampled before the patients had received any therapy. The source of this sequence is a human donor with aplastic anemia. V is TRBV7-2 and J is TRBJ2-7; 8 positions agree with TRBD1. Sequences were obtained from sorted CD4+, CD8+, or CD8+CD57+ T cells (not recorded which) from PBMCs. The CDR3 sequence is CASSSGQGSSYEQYF. The CDR3 coding sequence is TGTGCCAGCAGCTCAGGACAGGGTAGCTCCTACGAGCAGTACTTC.